This T cell receptor (beta chain) was profiled in a study of Graves' ophthalmopathy and Graves' hyperthyroidism. In the study overall: Prior to any treatment, peripheral blood was collected at the time of initial diagnosis.

CDR1 GTSNPN and CDR2 SVGIG come from the germline V gene (reference sequence). V lost 2 bases, J lost 0 bases, and 3 bases stayed unmatched. The CDR3 covers 14 residues. Patients were excluded if they had other autoimmune diseases or uncontrolled infections, and likewise if pregnancy or lactation applied. PBMCs were isolated from a roughly 9.3 ml sample of fresh peripheral blood. As the template, RNA transcripts were used to amplify TCR beta CDR3 regions. RT-PCR was first run with HTBI primers, then multiplex PCR in a second round. MiXCR was run by TCRdb on the multiplex PCR reads, yielding one entry per CDR3 protein. The profile shows 650,000 to 800,000 distinct CDR3 sequences, about two fifths of them singletons. In the case of this clonotype: Its antigen is still unknown.

The study's findings and limits: Using 13 signatures, a model distinguished ophthalmopathy from stable hyperthyroidism, reaching just under 90% sensitivity and 81.08% specificity.

This chain joins TRBV30 and TRBJ1-1, with TRBD1 matching over 7 bases. This TCR derives from an adult man with Graves' ophthalmopathy. The sequencing sample was made of peripheral blood. The CDR3 DNA reads as TGTGCCTGGAGTTGGACAGGCATGAACACTGAAGCTTTCTTT. Its translation is CAWSWTGMNTEAFF.